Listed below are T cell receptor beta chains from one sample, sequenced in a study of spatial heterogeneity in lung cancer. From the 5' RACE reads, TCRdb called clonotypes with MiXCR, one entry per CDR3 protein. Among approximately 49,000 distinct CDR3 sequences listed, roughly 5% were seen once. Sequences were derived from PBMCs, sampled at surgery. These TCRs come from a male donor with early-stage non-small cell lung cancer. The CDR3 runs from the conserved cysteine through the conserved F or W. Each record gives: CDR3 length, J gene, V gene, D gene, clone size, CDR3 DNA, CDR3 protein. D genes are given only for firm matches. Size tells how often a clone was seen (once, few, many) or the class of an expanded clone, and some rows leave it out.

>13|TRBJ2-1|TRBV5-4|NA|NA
TGTGCCAGCAGCTTGCGGGGAGTGGGTGAGCAGTTCTTC
CASSLRGVGEQFF
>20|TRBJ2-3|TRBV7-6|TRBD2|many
TGTGCCAGCAGCTCGCGGCCGCATAGCGGGAGGGCCTTGCCCGGGAATACGCAGTATTTT
CASSSRPHSGRALPGNTQYF
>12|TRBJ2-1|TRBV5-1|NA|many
TGCGCCAGCAGCTTGGGCCGGGATGAGCAGTTCTTC
CASSLGRDEQFF
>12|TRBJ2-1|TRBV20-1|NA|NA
TGCAGTGCTAGACGTTGGGGGAATGAGCAGTTCTTC
CSARRWGNEQFF
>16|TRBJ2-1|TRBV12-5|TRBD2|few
TGTGCTAGTGGTTTGGACGGACTAGCGGGAGTACGTGAGCAGTTCTTC
CASGLDGLAGVREQFF
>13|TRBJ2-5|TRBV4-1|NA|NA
TGCGCCAGCAGCTTCCTCGAGGGAGAGACCCAGTACTTC
CASSFLEGETQYF
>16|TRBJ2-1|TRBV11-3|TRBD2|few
TGTGCCAGCAGCTTCTCCGGGACTAGCGGGAGTTATGAGCAGTTCTTC
CASSFSGTSGSYEQFF
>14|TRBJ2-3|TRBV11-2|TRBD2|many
TGTGCCAGCAGCTTAACTAGCGTCACAGATACGCAGTATTTT
CASSLTSVTDTQYF
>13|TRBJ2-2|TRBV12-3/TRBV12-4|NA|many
TGTGCCAGCAGTCCACGGTGGCCCGGGGAGCTGTTTTTT
CASSPRWPGELFF
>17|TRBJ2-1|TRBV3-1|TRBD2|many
TGTGCCAGCAGCCGGGGTGATCTAGCGGGAGTGGGGAATGAGCAGTTCTTC
CASSRGDLAGVGNEQFF
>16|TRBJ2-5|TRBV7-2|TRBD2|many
TGTGCCAGCAGCCGCGGGACTAGCGGGAGAGGAGAGACCCAGTACTTC
CASSRGTSGRGETQYF
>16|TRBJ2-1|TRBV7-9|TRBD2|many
TGTGCCAGCAGCTCGCCTAGGACTAGCGCAGAAGATGAGCAGTTCTTC
CASSSPRTSAEDEQFF
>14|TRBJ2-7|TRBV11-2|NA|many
TGTGCCAGCAGCACATGGGGTAGCTCCTACGAGCAGTACTTC
CASSTWGSSYEQYF
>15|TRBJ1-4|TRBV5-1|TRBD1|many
TGCGCCAGCAGCTTGGATGGCAGGGGGATGGAAAAACTGTTTTTT
CASSLDGRGMEKLFF
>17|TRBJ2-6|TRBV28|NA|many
TGTGCCAGCAGTTTAGGAGGTTGGGACTCTGGGGCCAACGTCCTGACTTTC
CASSLGGWDSGANVLTF
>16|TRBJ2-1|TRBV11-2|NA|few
TGTGCCAGCAGCCCCCGGAGGGAGGTCTCAGGCAATGAGCAGTTCTTC
CASSPRREVSGNEQFF
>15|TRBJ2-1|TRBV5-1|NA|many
TGCGCCAGCAGCTATAGCGGCCCCAACCGCAATGAGCAGTTCTTC
CASSYSGPNRNEQFF
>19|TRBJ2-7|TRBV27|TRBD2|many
TGTGCCAGCAGTTCCTACTCACCCGGGACTAGCGGGAGGCTTGGTGAGCAGTACTTC
CASSSYSPGTSGRLGEQYF
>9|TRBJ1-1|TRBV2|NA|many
TGTGCCAGCAGTGAAGAAGCTTTCTTT
CASSEEAFF
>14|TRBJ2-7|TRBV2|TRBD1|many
TGTGCCAGCAGAGGGACAGGGTCGGTCCACGAGCAGTACTTC
CASRGTGSVHEQYF
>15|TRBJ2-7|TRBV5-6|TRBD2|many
TGTGCCAGCAGCGCAGAGACTAGCGGGAGTTACGAGCAGTACTTC
CASSAETSGSYEQYF
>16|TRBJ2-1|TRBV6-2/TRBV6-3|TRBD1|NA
TGTGCCAGCAGTTTTTCGACCGGGACAGGTAACAATGAGCAGTTCTTC
CASSFSTGTGNNEQFF
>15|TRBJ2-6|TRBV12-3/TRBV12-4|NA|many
TGTGCCAGCAGTGAAGAGGGGGCTGGGGCCAACGTCCTGACTTTC
CASSEEGAGANVLTF
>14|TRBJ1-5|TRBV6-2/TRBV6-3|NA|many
TGTGCCAGCACTATTACAGGTCGCAATCAGCCCCAGCATTTT
CASTITGRNQPQHF
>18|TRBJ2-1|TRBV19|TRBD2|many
TGTGCCAGTAGTATCAGACTAGCGGGAGGGCCCTCCTACAATGAGCAGTTCTTC
CASSIRLAGGPSYNEQFF
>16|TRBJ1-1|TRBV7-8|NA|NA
TGTGCCAGCAGCCCAATCCCCGACACGGGTGGGACTGAAGCTTTCTTT
CASSPIPDTGGTEAFF
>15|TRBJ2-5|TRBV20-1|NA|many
TGCAGTGCTAGAGGGGACGGAAGATCCCAAGAGACCCAGTACTTC
CSARGDGRSQETQYF
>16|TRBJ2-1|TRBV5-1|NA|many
TGCGCCAGCAGCTTGTCTCGGGCCACCGGATACAATGAGCAGTTCTTC
CASSLSRATGYNEQFF
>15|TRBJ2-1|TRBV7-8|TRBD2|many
TGTGCCAGCAGCTTTAGGACTAGCAGTAACAATGAGCAGTTCTTC
CASSFRTSSNNEQFF
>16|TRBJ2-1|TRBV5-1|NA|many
TGCGCCAGCAGCGGTAGCGGATTTAGCTCCTACAATGAGCAGTTCTTC
CASSGSGFSSYNEQFF
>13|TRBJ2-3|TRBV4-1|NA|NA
TGCGCCAGCAGCCAGGCGGCCACAGATACGCAGTATTTT
CASSQAATDTQYF
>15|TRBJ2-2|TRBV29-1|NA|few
TGCAGCGTAGAAGAGGCGGACACCATCACCGGGGAGCTGTTTTTT
CSVEEADTITGELFF
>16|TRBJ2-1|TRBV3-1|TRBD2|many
TGTGCCAGCAGACCGACTAGCGGGGCCTCCTACAATGAGCAGTTCTTC
CASRPTSGASYNEQFF
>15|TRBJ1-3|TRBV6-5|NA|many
TGTGCCAGCAGTTACAGAGGGGTGTCGGGAAACACCATATATTTT
CASSYRGVSGNTIYF
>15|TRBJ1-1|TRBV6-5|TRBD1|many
TGTGCCAGCAGTTACGGGACAGGATCGGACACTGAAGCTTTCTTT
CASSYGTGSDTEAFF
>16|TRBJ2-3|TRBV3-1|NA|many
TGTGCCAGCAGCCAAGGTGGCGGAAGGAGGGCCGATACGCAGTATTTT
CASSQGGGRRADTQYF
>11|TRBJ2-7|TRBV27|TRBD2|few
TGTGCCAGCATCTCGGGAGGAGAGCAGTACTTC
CASISGGEQYF
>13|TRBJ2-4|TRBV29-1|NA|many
TGCAGCGTTGAAGATCCCACCGAAAACATTCAGTACTTC
CSVEDPTENIQYF
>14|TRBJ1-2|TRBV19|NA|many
TGTGCCAGTAATCTTAAACGGTCCAACTATGGCTACACCTTC
CASNLKRSNYGYTF